The T cell receptor beta chain under discussion was sequenced for a study of blood T cell repertoires in COVID-19. This CDR3 contains 21 residues. CDR1 is MNHEY and CDR2 is SMNVEV in the germline V gene (reference sequence). V lost 3 bases, J lost 8 bases, and 24 bases stayed unmatched. Source study methods: For nucleated cells, counts were estimated from reference gene primer amplification. Assay: immunoSEQ multiplex PCR; the TCRdb copy retains only in-frame clones and omits some. V and J calls and clone size are given by that table; D and trimming were obtained from the DNA. In the table there are about 180,000 clones, over 75% of which are singletons.

The TCR sequence derives from a man in his sixties with acute or convalescent COVID-19. V and J are TRBV27 and TRBJ2-1; 11 nucleotides line up with TRBD2. The source material was peripheral blood. For the CDR3, the DNA is TGTGCCAGCAGTTTGTATGGAACTAGCGGGAGAGGCGGTGTCCATATCCATGAGCAGTTCTTC. Encoded protein: CASSLYGTSGRGGVHIHEQFF.